A single sample is the source of the 17 T cell receptor beta chains below, sequenced in a study of CD8 T cells in ankylosing spondylitis. The study's findings and limits: The study identified a TCR beta motif of several highly homologous variants that appeared characteristic of ankylosing spondylitis blood.

These receptors lack a known antigen. TCRdb processed the 5' RACE reads anew with MiXCR; each CDR3 protein has one entry. The sample carries fewer than 500,000 distinct CDR3 sequences, roughly 26% recorded once. Sample: blood, either unsorted or a sorted T cell fraction (not recorded which). The receptor source for this set is a male donor with ankylosing spondylitis.

The chain is built from TRBV20-1 and TRBJ2-7; 12 bases line up with TRBD2. CDR1 DFQATT and CDR2 SNEGSKA come from the germline V gene (reference sequence). V lost 5 bases and J lost 3; bases outside the gene matches: 8. This CDR3 is 15 amino acids long. The CDR3 nucleotides read TGCAGTGCTTACGGGACTAGCGGGTCTAACTACGAGCAGTACTTC. This sequence encodes CSAYGTSGSNYEQYF.

V gene TRBV29-1 combines with J gene TRBJ1-4; unclear D gene. Trimming stripped 1 base from V and 0 bases from J, with 9 bases between. CDR1 and CDR2 from the germline V gene are SQVTM and ANQGSEA. The CDR3 is 15 residues long. CDR3 loop: CSVEVRSSTNEKLFF. CDR3 DNA sequence: TGCAGCGTTGAAGTGCGTTCCTCAACTAATGAAAAACTGTTTTTT.

This chain joins TRBV6-1 and TRBJ1-5; D is uncertain. The germline V gene has CDR1 MNHNS and CDR2 SASEGT. V lost 6 bases and J lost 1, with 13 bases in between. The CDR3 is made up of 15 amino acids. CDR3 loop: CASSNDYGSNQPQHF. The CDR3 region has the DNA TGTGCCAGCAGCAACGACTACGGGAGCAATCAGCCCCAGCATTTT.

This clonotype was observed a handful of times. CDR3 bases: TGCGCCAGCAGCCCCCAACAGGGTGGCCTTTCTGGAAACACCATATATTTT. Translated, it gives CASSPQQGGLSGNTIYF. The chain joins TRBV5-1 to TRBJ1-3, with D maybe TRBD1 (6 bases). The CDR3 has 17 amino acids. Germline CDR1 is SGHRS and CDR2 is YFSETQ. V lost 4 bases, J lost 1 base, and 18 bases lay in between.

The chain employs TRBV11-2 and TRBJ1-2; TRBD1 matches 7 bases. Losses at the gene ends were 5 bases for V and 4 bases for J; bases not matched to a gene: 7. CDR1 is SGHAT and CDR2 is FQNNGV in the germline V gene. The CDR3 consists of 14 residues. The CDR3 sequence is CASSPRAGGYGYTF. The CDR3, as DNA: TGTGCCAGCAGCCCCCGGGCAGGGGGCTATGGCTACACCTTC. The full variable domain, rest sourced from reference TRBV11-2 and TRBJ1-2, is EAGVAQSPRYKIIEKRQSVAFWCNPISGHATLYWYQQILGQGPKLLIQFQNNGVVDDSQLPKDRFSAERLKGVDSTLKIQPAKLEDSAVYLCASSPRAGGYGYTFGSGTRLTVV.

CDR3 residues: CASSTRQTGSYGYTF. CDR3 DNA: TGTGCCAGCAGCACCCGACAGACAGGGTCCTATGGCTACACCTTC. The chain links TRBV11-2 to TRBJ1-2, with 7 bases aligning to TRBD1. V lost 5 bases to trimming and J lost 4 bases; unmatched junction nucleotides: 10. CDR3 size: 15 residues. Germline loops: CDR1 SGHAT, CDR2 FQNNGV.

This clonotype was found a few times. CDR3 loop: CSARTGNYEQYF. CDR3 DNA sequence: TGCAGTGCTCGGACAGGGAACTACGAGCAGTACTTC. The chain recombines TRBV20-1 with TRBJ2-7, with 8 bases identical to TRBD1. V was pared by 5 bases and J by 3 bases, with 3 bases of the junction left unmatched. Germline V gives CDR1 DFQATT, CDR2 SNEGSKA (reference sequence). The CDR3 covers 12 residues.

This chain joins TRBV12-3 or TRBV12-4 and TRBJ2-3; 15 nucleotides align to TRBD2. The CDR3 covers 17 residues. Losses at the gene ends were 6 bases for V and 2 bases for J; bases not matched to a gene: 6. CDR3 sequence (DNA): TGTGCCAGCAGATCGGGACTAGCGGGAGGTGTCACAGATACGCAGTATTTT. Amino acid sequence: CASRSGLAGGVTDTQYF.

Only a few counts were recorded for this clonotype. This chain uses TRBV20-1 with TRBJ1-1, with D possibly TRBD1 on 5 matching bases. The ends were cut back, 3 bases at V and 4 bases at J, with 9 bases in the middle. CDR3 size: 12 residues. Germline CDR1 is DFQATT and CDR2 is SNEGSKA (reference sequence). The CDR3 is CSASTGRTEAFF. CDR3 in DNA: TGCAGTGCTAGTACAGGCCGCACTGAAGCTTTCTTT.

This sequence joins TRBV20-1 and TRBJ2-3; 9 bases align to TRBD2. Germline V gene sequence: CDR1 DFQATT, CDR2 SNEGSKA (reference sequence). With 6 bases clipped from V and 1 base from J, the junction kept 5 bases outside the gene matches. The CDR3 is 14 residues long. Here the CDR3 DNA reads TGCAGTGCCGATAGCGGGAGTGGCACAGATACGCAGTATTTT. It specifies CSADSGSGTDTQYF.

The table lists this clonotype with many counts. The genes are TRBV18 and TRBJ2-1; TRBD2 aligns across 15 bases. The V segment lost 2 bases and the J segment 8 bases; nucleotides outside the gene matches: 1. The length of the CDR3 is 15 residues. Germline V gives CDR1 KGHSH, CDR2 LQKENI. The CDR3 region has the DNA TGTGCCAGCTCACCAGGACTAGCGGGAGGGGATGAGCAGTTCTTC. It translates to CASSPGLAGGDEQFF.

As regards this clonotype: Just one base apart from a much larger clone, this may be a read error. The final CDR3 position lacks the conserved phenylalanine or tryptophan, pointing to a likely read error. The chain employs TRBV5-1 and TRBJ2-1, with D unresolved. The CDR3 spans 16 residues. CDR1 SGHRS and CDR2 YFSETQ come from the germline V gene. V shed 0 bases and J shed 1 base, with 11 bases lying between them. DNA for the CDR3: TGCGCCAGCAGCTTGGACTCCTCCTTGTCCTACAATGAGCAGTTCTTA. Translating it yields CASSLDSSLSYNEQFL.

This clonotype was seen only a few times. The chain is built from TRBV20-1 and TRBJ1-4; D gene unclear. This CDR3 region has 14 residues. Trimming shortened V by 2 bases and J by 0 bases, and 7 bases separated the two germline ends. The germline V gene encodes CDR1 DFQATT and CDR2 SNEGSKA (reference sequence). In DNA form, the CDR3 reads TGCAGTGCTAGAATGGGCTCAACTAATGAAAAACTGTTTTTT. Protein sequence: CSARMGSTNEKLFF.

This sequence joins TRBV7-2 and TRBJ1-1, with D tentatively TRBD1 (6 bases). With 5 bases removed from V and 10 bases from J, the gap between germline ends came to 14 bases. Germline assignment: CDR1 SGHTA and CDR2 FQGNSA. The CDR3 extends over 12 amino acids. The CDR3 sequence: CASSLQGGGAFF. The DNA for the CDR3 is TGTGCCAGCAGCCTCCAGGGAGGGGGAGCTTTCTTT.

This clonotype was picked up a small number of times. This sequence joins TRBV12-3 or TRBV12-4 and TRBJ2-7; D gene ambiguous. The CDR3 runs 13 residues. V lost 8 bases and J lost 2, with 13 bases in between. The CDR3 DNA sequence: TGTGCCAGCGCTGCCACGGGTACCTACGAGCAGTACTTC. Translated, it gives CASAATGTYEQYF.

Only a few counts were recorded for this clonotype. The gene calls are TRBV19 and TRBJ1-1; D is possibly TRBD1 (6 bases). The CDR3 extends over 13 amino acids. Per germline, CDR1 LNHDA and CDR2 SQIVND (reference sequence). Trimming took off 9 bases at V and 3 bases at J, with 14 bases between the two ends. The CDR3 spells CASRRTDYTEAFF. CDR3 DNA: TGTGCCAGCCGACGGACAGACTACACTGAAGCTTTCTTT.

This clonotype was observed a few times. The rearrangement joins TRBV7-9 to TRBJ1-1; D is unresolved. CDR1 and CDR2 (germline): SEHNR, FQNEAQ (reference sequence). V was shortened by 8 bases and J by 0 bases, with 16 bases between the two germline ends. The CDR3 is made up of 15 amino acids. The CDR3 DNA reads as TGTGCCAGCCGCCCCGAAGGACGGATGAACACTGAAGCTTTCTTT. It yields the protein CASRPEGRMNTEAFF.